The 26 T cell receptor beta chains reported below all come from one sample, sequenced in a study of yellow fever vaccine responses in identical twins (dated by TCRdb to about 2018). Libraries were prepared through RT-PCR. TCRdb lists the instrument as Illumina HiSeq 2500. TCRdb handled the public reads itself, with Q25 trimming in fastp and clone calling in MiXCR, and kept productive beta chains. Duplicate CDR3 protein sequences are folded into a single record with the most common DNA and genes. Here the sample has 4,200 or so distinct CDR3 sequences; 73% occur a single time. Of the sample, approximately 8% falls within the top ten clones. The source material was T cells from blood (PBMCs), unsorted or a sorted subset (not recorded which), sampled before or after yellow fever vaccination (not recorded which). These receptors were obtained from a young woman who received the yellow fever vaccine. Donor details come from another sample of the same person, matched by shared clones.

This rearrangement joins TRBV15 to TRBJ2-2; D is unresolved. V was shortened by 5 bases and J by 0 bases, with 10 bases between the two germline ends. There are 15 residues in the CDR3. The germline CDR1 and CDR2 sequences are LNHNV and YYDKDF (reference sequence). CDR3 protein: CATSSTRSNTGELFF. The CDR3, as DNA: TGTGCCACCAGCTCCACACGTTCGAACACCGGGGAGCTGTTTTTT.

The rearrangement links TRBV11-2 to TRBJ2-1, with 9 bases fitting TRBD1. V was pared by 3 bases and J by 8 bases, with 11 bases of the junction left unmatched. Germline loops: CDR1 SGHAT, CDR2 FQNNGV. CDR3 size: 16 residues. The CDR3 spells CASSFLFLDRGHEQFF. DNA for the CDR3: TGTGCCAGCAGCTTTTTATTTTTGGACAGGGGCCATGAGCAGTTCTTC.

V gene TRBV11-1 combines with J gene TRBJ2-7; D might be TRBD2 (5 bases). CDR1 and CDR2 from the germline V gene are SGHAT and FQDESV (reference sequence). Trimming took 5 bases from V and 0 from J, leaving 26 bases between them. The CDR3 covers 19 residues. CDR3: CASSPPLGPSYQYSYEQYF. The CDR3 nucleotides read TGTGCCAGCAGCCCACCACTCGGTCCTAGCTATCAGTACTCCTACGAGCAGTACTTC.

The chain joins TRBV20-1 to TRBJ2-7; the D gene is possibly TRBD2 (6 bases). Deletions cut 0 bases from V and 4 bases from J, with 7 bases between. Germline V gene data show CDR1 as DFQATT and CDR2 as SNEGSKA (reference sequence). The CDR3 is 12 residues long. The chain's CDR3 is CSAREGRYEQYF. The CDR3 DNA reads as TGCAGTGCTAGAGAAGGGAGGTACGAGCAGTACTTC.

V usage is TRBV29-1 and J usage is TRBJ1-1; D not certain. The length of the CDR3 is 8 residues. Germline V gene data show CDR1 as SQVTM and CDR2 as ANQGSEA. Trimming left V 3 bases short and J 10 bases short, with 3 bases between. CDR3 nucleotide sequence: TGCAGCGTTGATGTAGCTTTCTTT. Its translation is CSVDVAFF.

This clonotype came up once. The rearrangement links TRBV29-1 to TRBJ1-2; no clear D gene. Germline loops: CDR1 SQVTM, CDR2 ANQGSEA. The length of the CDR3 is 13 residues. V lost 1 base, J lost 4 bases, and 10 bases lay in between. The CDR3 nucleotides read TGCAGCGTTGAAGCGGGGATGGCCTATGGCTACACCTTC. This gives the protein CSVEAGMAYGYTF.

The V call is TRBV11-1, the J call TRBJ2-1; D perhaps matches TRBD2 (5 bases). The CDR3 runs to 13 residues. Between the trimmed V and J ends, which lost 1 base and 9 bases, there was a span of 10 bases. Germline V gene sequence: CDR1 SGHAT, CDR2 FQDESV (reference sequence). Written as DNA, the CDR3 is TGTGCCAGCAGCTTAGAACTAGAAGTTGAGCAGTTCTTC. It yields the protein CASSLELEVEQFF. The variable domain in full, completed from reference TRBV11-1 and TRBJ2-1, reads EAEVAQSPRYKITEKSQAVAFWCDPISGHATLYWYRQILGQGPELLVQFQDESVVDDSQLPKDRFSAERLKGVDSTLKIQPAELGDSAMYLCASSLELEVEQFFGPGTRLTVL.

This sequence joins TRBV6-1 and TRBJ2-7, with D perhaps given as TRBD1 or TRBD2 (6 bases each). V was pared by 7 bases and J by 0 bases, with 10 bases between. The CDR3 runs to 13 residues. Per the germline V gene, CDR1 is MNHNS and CDR2 is SASEGT. CDR3 sequence: CASTGANSYEQYF. The CDR3 region has the DNA TGTGCCAGCACGGGGGCGAACTCCTACGAGCAGTACTTC.

The chain is built from TRBV7-9 and TRBJ2-7; 7 bases align to TRBD2. There are 15 residues in the CDR3. Germline V gene lookup returns CDR1 SEHNR and CDR2 FQNEAQ (reference sequence). CDR3 amino acids: CATLPPGGESYEQYF. As DNA, the CDR3 is TGTGCTACCCTTCCCCCGGGGGGAGAGTCCTACGAGCAGTACTTC.

This chain links TRBV19 with TRBJ2-2; D not certain. Trimming removed 8 bases at V and 2 bases at J, with 9 bases between. This CDR3 contains 13 residues. Germline CDR1 and CDR2: LNHDA and SQIVND (reference sequence). For the CDR3, the DNA is TGTGCCAGTCCCAAAAGCAACACCGGGGAGCTGTTTTTT. Encoded protein: CASPKSNTGELFF.

The table lists this clonotype with a count of one. This rearrangement joins TRBV10-3 to TRBJ2-6; either TRBD1 or TRBD2 may supply D (5 bases each). CDR3 length: 16 residues. With 6 bases removed from V and 3 bases from J, the gap between germline ends came to 15 bases. Looked up from germline, CDR1 is ENHRY and CDR2 is SYGVKD. DNA for the CDR3: TGTGCCATCAGCGGGGACGGACCGGGTGGGGCCAACGTCCTGACTTTC. Translation gives CAISGDGPGGANVLTF.

The chain uses TRBV15 and TRBJ1-2; D gene unclear. Germline CDR1 reads LNHNV; CDR2 reads YYDKDF (reference sequence). The CDR3 loop spans 16 amino acids. The germline V and J ends were trimmed by 0 bases and 0 bases, with 11 bases remaining between them. Here the CDR3 reads CATSRDRGSPNYGYTF. The CDR3 region has the DNA TGTGCCACCAGCAGAGATCGCGGGTCTCCTAACTATGGCTACACCTTC.

This clonotype was seen once. The chain links TRBV15 to TRBJ2-2, with 9 bases matching TRBD1. Germline assignment: CDR1 LNHNV and CDR2 YYDKDF (reference sequence). The CDR3 covers 14 residues. The trim removed 8 bases at V and 7 bases at J, leaving 8 bases unmatched. The CDR3 DNA follows: TGTGCCACCCAGCTGGACAGGGGCTTCGGGGAGCTGTTTTTT. It specifies CATQLDRGFGELFF.

The CDR3, as DNA: TGTGCCAGCAGCCTAGCGGGGACAGTGAAGACCCAGTACTTC. Amino acids: CASSLAGTVKTQYF. The gene calls are TRBV27 and TRBJ2-5, with 9 nucleotides matching TRBD2. From germline, CDR1 is MNHEY and CDR2 SMNVEV (reference sequence). CDR3 length equals 14 residues. V trimming: 6 bases; J trimming: 6 bases; junction bases outside the gene matches: 8.

V usage is TRBV5-4 and J usage is TRBJ2-3; no clear D. This CDR3 spans 15 amino acids. The germline V and J ends were trimmed by 0 bases and 0 bases, with 8 bases remaining between them. Germline lookup yields CDR1 SGHNT and CDR2 YYREEE (reference sequence). This CDR3 is CASSLVYGSTDTQYF. The CDR3 DNA sequence: TGTGCCAGCAGCTTGGTTTACGGAAGCACAGATACGCAGTATTTT.

The chain recombines TRBV7-9 with TRBJ2-7; no definite D call. CDR1 is SEHNR and CDR2 is FQNEAQ in the germline V gene (reference sequence). Trimming removed 5 bases at V and 7 bases at J, with 9 bases between. The length of the CDR3 is 11 residues. Written as DNA, the CDR3 is TGTGCCAGCAGCGATCGACGGGAGCAGTACTTC. Its translation: CASSDRREQYF.

The gene calls are TRBV28 and TRBJ2-7; TRBD2 might be the D (7 bases). The germline V gene has CDR1 MDHEN and CDR2 SYDVKM. CDR3 length: 14 amino acids. The ends were cut back, 7 bases at V and 6 bases at J, with 19 bases in the middle. The CDR3 loop reads CASTVTGTTGEQYF. The DNA of the CDR3 is TGTGCCAGCACCGTAACAGGGACTACGGGCGAGCAGTACTTC. Full variable domain (outside the CDR3, taken from reference TRBV28 and TRBJ2-7): DVKVTQSSRYLVKRTGEKVFLECVQDMDHENMFWYRQDPGLGLRLIYFSYDVKMKEKGDIPEGYSVSREKKERFSLILESASTNQTSMYLCASTVTGTTGEQYFGPGTRLTVT.

The V gene is TRBV2, the J gene TRBJ2-7; 12 nucleotides agree with TRBD2. This CDR3 contains 14 residues. V shed 6 bases and J 5 bases; nucleotides not matched to a gene: 5. Germline assignment: CDR1 SNHLY and CDR2 FYNNEI. This CDR3 reads CASSGLAGGHEQYF. The CDR3 nucleotides are TGTGCCAGCAGCGGGCTAGCGGGGGGGCACGAGCAGTACTTC.

This clonotype was picked up a small number of times. V gene TRBV7-9 combines with J gene TRBJ2-3, with a weak D call TRBD2 (5 bases). CDR1 and CDR2 (germline): SEHNR, FQNEAQ (reference sequence). CDR3 length equals 15 residues. Trimming removed 5 bases at V and 2 bases at J, with 14 bases between. In nucleotides, the CDR3 is TGTGCCAGCAGCCCGGGGAGCGACAACACAGATACGCAGTATTTT. Its protein product is CASSPGSDNTDTQYF.

This clonotype was observed a few times. J is TRBJ2-5 and V is TRBV10-3, with 8 bases lining up with TRBD1. The germline CDR1 and CDR2 sequences are ENHRY and SYGVKD. The CDR3 is 14 residues long. The trim removed 6 bases at V and 5 bases at J, leaving 8 bases unmatched. The CDR3 protein is CAISYTGDRETQYF. As DNA, the CDR3 is TGTGCCATCAGCTACACAGGGGACAGGGAGACCCAGTACTTC.

The chain uses TRBV3-1 and TRBJ2-1; TRBD2 aligns across 10 bases. The CDR3 has 21 amino acids. V shed 0 bases and J 1 base; nucleotides not matched to a gene: 15. The germline CDR1 and CDR2 sequences are LGHDT and YNNKEL (reference sequence). This CDR3 reads CASSQDSAELAGQISYNEQFF. CDR3 sequence (DNA): TGTGCCAGCAGCCAAGATTCGGCCGAACTAGCGGGACAAATATCCTACAATGAGCAGTTCTTC.

The CDR3 DNA follows: TGCAGCGTCAGAGACAGGGGCGGTGAGCAGTTCTTC. Its protein is CSVRDRGGEQFF. V gene TRBV29-1 combines with J gene TRBJ2-1, with TRBD1 matching over 8 bases. Losses at the gene ends were 6 bases for V and 9 bases for J; bases not matched to a gene: 7. This CDR3 comprises 12 residues. Germline V lookup: CDR1 SQVTM, CDR2 ANQGSEA.

The V and J genes are TRBV12-3 or TRBV12-4 and TRBJ1-3; 8 nucleotides align to TRBD1. V was pared by 5 bases and J by 4 bases, with 7 bases of the junction left unmatched. The CDR3 is 15 amino acids. The CDR3 sequence: CASSPGQGWGNTIYF. The CDR3 region has the DNA TGTGCCAGCAGTCCCGGACAGGGCTGGGGAAACACCATATATTTT.

The rearrangement links TRBV7-6 to TRBJ2-2; D not certain. The CDR3 sequence is 14 residues long. V lost 1 base to trimming and J lost 0 bases, with 3 bases between them. In germline, CDR1 is SGHVS, CDR2 FNYEAQ. CDR3 sequence: CASSLDTNTGELFF. The CDR3 DNA follows: TGTGCCAGCAGCTTAGATACGAACACCGGGGAGCTGTTTTTT.

The CDR3, as DNA: TGTGCCAGCAGTTTTGGGATCGGAGGGGCTCCCCAGCATTTT. Protein: CASSFGIGGAPQHF. The chain is built from TRBV28 and TRBJ1-5; the D gene is possibly TRBD1 (5 bases). Trimming shortened V by 3 bases and J by 10 bases, and 16 bases separated the two germline ends. The V gene's germline CDR1 is MDHEN and CDR2 SYDVKM. This CDR3 comprises 14 residues. Full variable domain (outside the CDR3, taken from reference TRBV28 and TRBJ1-5): DVKVTQSSRYLVKRTGEKVFLECVQDMDHENMFWYRQDPGLGLRLIYFSYDVKMKEKGDIPEGYSVSREKKERFSLILESASTNQTSMYLCASSFGIGGAPQHFGDGTRLSIL.

V and J are TRBV2 and TRBJ2-2; D is undetermined. The CDR3 is 13 residues long. V was shortened by 8 bases and J by 7 bases, with 14 bases between the two germline ends. CDR1 SNHLY and CDR2 FYNNEI come from the germline V gene. CDR3 protein: CASGVPLGGELFF. The CDR3 nucleotides read TGTGCCAGCGGAGTTCCCCTAGGCGGGGAGCTGTTTTTT.